This T cell receptor beta chain was found in a study of cytomegalovirus exposure and HLA in healthy donors. CDR3 size: 14 residues. Germline V gives CDR1 LNHDA, CDR2 SQIVND (reference sequence). V shed 7 bases, J shed 2 bases, and the junction held 6 bases outside the gene matches. The PCR had 60 Vbeta and 13 Jbeta primers. The repertoire was sequenced with immunoSEQ multiplex PCR; TCRdb's copy has only in-frame clones and lacks some. The data show about 150,000 clones, over 70% seen once. The chain is built from TRBV19 and TRBJ1-1; 8 positions agree with TRBD1. The source material was PBMCs. The clonotype was recovered from a man aged 25 to 40 in good health and CMV-seropositive. The DNA for the CDR3 is TGTGCCAGTACTAGGACAGGGCTTAACACTGAAGCTTTCTTT. This encodes CASTRTGLNTEAFF.